The clone carrying this T cell receptor beta chain was observed a few times. The source of the sample is a study of T cells after yellow fever vaccination. The V end lost 4 bases, the J end lost 4 bases, and 15 bases lay between the germline ends. CDR1 SGHRS and CDR2 YFSETQ come from the germline V gene. This CDR3 has 15 residues. TCRdb ran MiXCR on the 5' RACE reads and lists one entry per CDR3 protein. The sample lists about 320,000 distinct CDR3 sequences; around 4.3% were seen once. Source: PBMCs, taken 15 days after the yellow fever booster vaccination. The origin of this receptor is a man between 18 and 29 years old who received the YFV17D yellow fever vaccine. The chain joins TRBV5-1 to TRBJ2-4, with D possibly TRBD1 on 6 matching bases. The CDR3 sequence: CASSRSWGTKNIQYF. The CDR3 DNA sequence: TGCGCCAGCAGCCGGTCTTGGGGGACAAAAAACATTCAGTACTTC.